Described below is a single T cell receptor beta chain sequence and its context. Antigen: not known. The assay was immunoSEQ multiplex PCR, and TCRdb's table has in-frame clones only and misses some. The data hold approximately 720,000 clones, with approximately 75% observed a single time. Germline CDR1 is SGHNT and CDR2 is YYREEE (reference sequence). Trimming removed 4 bases from V and 6 bases from J; junction bases left unmatched: 6. The CDR3 is 14 amino acids. These data are taken from a study of shared clonotypes between healthy human individuals. Whole-study context: For every donor, three CD4 naive, three CD4 memory, two CD8 naive and one CD8 memory plates were used. Points from the study as a whole: A few donors had around 5% of their naive CD4 clonotypes in common.

The V call is TRBV5-4, the J call TRBJ1-4; TRBD1 matches at 7 bases. Material: memory CD4+ T cells sorted from blood. Specified subset: CD45RA-negative fraction. This receptor was obtained from a woman aged 25 to 39 in good health. CDR3: CASSRQGWDEKLFF. The CDR3 DNA reads TGTGCCAGCAGCCGACAGGGTTGGGATGAAAAACTGTTTTTT.